The sample holds many counts of the clone carrying this TCR beta chain. Its antigen is not known. Reverse transcription used roughly 480 ng RNA and constant-region primers for alpha and beta. Separate chain-specific third strand synthesis with multiplexing indices produced the alpha and beta libraries. TCRdb re-analysed the 5' RACE reads in MiXCR, keeping a single row per CDR3 protein. The table has approximately 25,000 distinct CDR3 sequences, roughly 7.9% seen once. The sample comes from a study of HIV-infected patients and healthy controls. General study results and limits: Healthy controls carried many MAIT alpha-chain CDR3s, while HIV+ repertoires had few.

Whole blood was used without fractionation, so all unsorted peripheral T cells were included. Germline V gives CDR1 MNHEY, CDR2 SMNVEV (reference sequence). V lost 6 bases and J 4 bases, leaving 10 bases between the germline ends. This CDR3 comprises 13 residues. The sequence derives from an adult in good health. Source material: blood. The genes are TRBV27 and TRBJ1-5; tentatively, D is TRBD1 (5 bases). The CDR3 DNA reads TGTGCCAGCAGAGGAGACAGAAATCAGCCCCAGCATTTT. It codes for CASRGDRNQPQHF.